Reported below is one T cell receptor beta chain. Antigen specificity is unknown. This sample is drawn from a study of T cell responses to AZD1222 COVID-19 vaccine. Study-level results: Researchers took repertoire samples only after the peak T cell response had come.

Profiling relied on immunoSEQ multiplex PCR, and the TCRdb table lists in-frame clones only, not all of them. This sample has 150,000 or so clones, with more than 70% found just once. CDR3 size: 13 residues. The germline gives CDR1 MDHEN, CDR2 SYDVKM. V dropped 6 bases and J dropped 4 bases, with 12 bases sitting between them. This TCR derives from an adult in good health. Specimen: peripheral blood, collected on day 0 of AZD1222 vaccination. The rearrangement uses TRBV28 and TRBJ1-2; the D is unclear. The CDR3 nucleotides are TGTGCCAGCAGGCCCCGAACCACCTATGGCTACACCTTC. Protein sequence: CASRPRTTYGYTF.